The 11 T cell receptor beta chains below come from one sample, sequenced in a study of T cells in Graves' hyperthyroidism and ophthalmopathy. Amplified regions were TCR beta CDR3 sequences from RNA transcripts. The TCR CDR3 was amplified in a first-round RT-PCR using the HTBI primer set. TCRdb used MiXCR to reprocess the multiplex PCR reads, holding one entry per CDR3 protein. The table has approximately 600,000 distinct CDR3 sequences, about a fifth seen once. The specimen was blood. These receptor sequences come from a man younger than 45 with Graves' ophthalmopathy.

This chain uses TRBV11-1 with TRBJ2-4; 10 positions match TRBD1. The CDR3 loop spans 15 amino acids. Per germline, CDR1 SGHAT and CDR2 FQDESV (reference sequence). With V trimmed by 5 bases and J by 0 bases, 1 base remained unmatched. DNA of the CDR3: TGTGCCAGCAGCGACAGGGGGCGAGCCAAAAACATTCAGTACTTC. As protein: CASSDRGRAKNIQYF.

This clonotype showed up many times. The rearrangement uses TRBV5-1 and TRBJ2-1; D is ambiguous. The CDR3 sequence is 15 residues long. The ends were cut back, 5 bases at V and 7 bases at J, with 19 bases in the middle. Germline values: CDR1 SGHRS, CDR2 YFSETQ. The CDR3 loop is CASSSDKSTKNEQFF. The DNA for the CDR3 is TGCGCCAGCAGTTCTGACAAATCAACAAAGAATGAGCAGTTCTTC.

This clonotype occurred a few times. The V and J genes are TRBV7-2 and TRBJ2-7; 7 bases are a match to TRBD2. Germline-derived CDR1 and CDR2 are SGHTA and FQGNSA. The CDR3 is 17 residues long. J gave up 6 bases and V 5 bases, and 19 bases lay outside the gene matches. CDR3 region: CASSPLPRDYTLGEQYF. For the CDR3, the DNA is TGTGCCAGCAGCCCACTACCCCGGGACTACACTCTCGGCGAGCAGTACTTC.

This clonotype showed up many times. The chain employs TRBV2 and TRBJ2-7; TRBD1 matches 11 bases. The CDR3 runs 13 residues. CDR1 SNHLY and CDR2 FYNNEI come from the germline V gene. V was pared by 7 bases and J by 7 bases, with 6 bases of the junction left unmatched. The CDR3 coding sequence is TGTGCCAGCACGGGACAGGGGGGTTCAGAGCAGTACTTC. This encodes CASTGQGGSEQYF.

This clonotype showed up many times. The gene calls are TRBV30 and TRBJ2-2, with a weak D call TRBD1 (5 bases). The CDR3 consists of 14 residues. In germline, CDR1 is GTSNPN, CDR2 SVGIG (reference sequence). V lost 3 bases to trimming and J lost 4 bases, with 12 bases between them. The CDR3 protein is CAWSEQQVTGELFF. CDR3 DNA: TGTGCCTGGAGCGAACAACAGGTCACCGGGGAGCTGTTTTTT. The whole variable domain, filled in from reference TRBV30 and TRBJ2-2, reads SQTIHQWPATLVQPVGSPLSLECTVEGTSNPNLYWYRQAAGRGLQLLFYSVGIGQISSEVPQNLSASRPQDRQFILSSKKLLLSDSGFYLCAWSEQQVTGELFFGEGSRLTVL.

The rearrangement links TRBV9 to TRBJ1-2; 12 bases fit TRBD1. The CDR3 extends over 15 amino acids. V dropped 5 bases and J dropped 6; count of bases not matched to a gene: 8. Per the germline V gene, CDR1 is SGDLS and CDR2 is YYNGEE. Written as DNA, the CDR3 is TGTGCCAGCAGTCGGGACAGGGGGCCATCGAATGGCTACACCTTC. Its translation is CASSRDRGPSNGYTF. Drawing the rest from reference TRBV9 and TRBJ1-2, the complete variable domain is DSGVTQTPKHLITATGQRVTLRCSPRSGDLSVYWYQQSLDQGLQFLIQYYNGEERAKGNILERFSAQQFPDLHSELNLSSLELGDSALYFCASSRDRGPSNGYTFGSGTRLTVV.

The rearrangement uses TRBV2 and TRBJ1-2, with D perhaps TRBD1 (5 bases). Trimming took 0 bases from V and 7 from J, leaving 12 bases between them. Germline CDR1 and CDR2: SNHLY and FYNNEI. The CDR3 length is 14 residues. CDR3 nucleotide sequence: TGTGCCAGCAGTGAAGCGGGGCCAGGCGTTGGCTACACCTTC. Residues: CASSEAGPGVGYTF.

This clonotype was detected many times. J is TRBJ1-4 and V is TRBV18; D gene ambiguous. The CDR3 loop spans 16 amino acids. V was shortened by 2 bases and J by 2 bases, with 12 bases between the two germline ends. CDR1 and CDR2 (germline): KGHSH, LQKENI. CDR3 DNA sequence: TGTGCCAGCTCACCAAGAGGAAGATGGACTAATGAAAAACTGTTTTTT. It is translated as CASSPRGRWTNEKLFF.

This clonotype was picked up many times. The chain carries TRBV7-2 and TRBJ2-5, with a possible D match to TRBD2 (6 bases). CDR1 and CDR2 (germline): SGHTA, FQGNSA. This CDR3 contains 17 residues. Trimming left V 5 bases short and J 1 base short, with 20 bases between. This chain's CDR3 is CASSPAGTLPFQETQYF. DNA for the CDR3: TGTGCCAGCAGCCCTGCGGGGACCCTACCGTTCCAAGAGACCCAGTACTTC.

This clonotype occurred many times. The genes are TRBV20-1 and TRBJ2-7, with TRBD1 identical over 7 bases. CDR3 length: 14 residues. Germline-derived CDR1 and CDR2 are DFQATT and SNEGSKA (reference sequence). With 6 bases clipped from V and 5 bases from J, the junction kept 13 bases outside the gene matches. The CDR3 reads CSAPVLQGFHEQYF. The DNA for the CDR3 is TGCAGTGCCCCAGTCTTACAGGGGTTCCACGAGCAGTACTTC.

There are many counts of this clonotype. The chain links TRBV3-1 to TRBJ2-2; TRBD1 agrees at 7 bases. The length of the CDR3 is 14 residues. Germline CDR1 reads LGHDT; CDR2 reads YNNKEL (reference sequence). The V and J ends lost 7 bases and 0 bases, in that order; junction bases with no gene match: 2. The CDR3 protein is CASKGQPNTGELFF. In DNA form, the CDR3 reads TGTGCCAGCAAGGGACAGCCGAACACCGGGGAGCTGTTTTTT.